The rows below give T cell receptor beta chains drawn from one sample of a study of T cells expressing NK-cell markers. TCRdb re-called the 5' RACE reads and catalogs CDR3 proteins one per entry, DNA excluded. The listing contains some 150,000 distinct CDR3 sequences. The sample consisted of blood T cells: a sorted CD56 or NKG2C T cell subset, CD4+ or CD8+ T cells, or bulk PBMC T cells (not recorded which). The receptors stem from a woman aged 50 to 60 in good health. Each CDR3 is given with its conserved first and last residue. The order of the fields is J gene, V gene, CDR3 protein.

J gene: TRBJ1-2; V gene: TRBV27; CDR3 protein: CASSLAVGRGNYGYTF
J gene: TRBJ2-2; V gene: TRBV13; CDR3 protein: CASSFRLAGNTGELFF
J gene: TRBJ2-5; V gene: TRBV7-9; CDR3 protein: CASSLGDFTKETQYF
J gene: TRBJ2-7; V gene: TRBV7-6; CDR3 protein: CASSLTAGYEQYF
J gene: TRBJ2-1; V gene: TRBV5-6; CDR3 protein: CASSPEGTSGRDDEQFF
J gene: TRBJ2-3; V gene: TRBV9; CDR3 protein: CASSVEDLTDTQYF
J gene: TRBJ2-1; V gene: TRBV27; CDR3 protein: CASSPRPQDQDNEQFF
J gene: TRBJ2-5; V gene: TRBV2; CDR3 protein: CASPEWDSPQETQYF
J gene: TRBJ2-3; V gene: TRBV12-3/TRBV12-4; CDR3 protein: CASSSRRTSGTTQYF
J gene: TRBJ2-3; V gene: TRBV5-1; CDR3 protein: CASTPGRGTDTQYF
J gene: TRBJ1-1; V gene: TRBV15; CDR3 protein: CATSREEGVNEAFF
J gene: TRBJ2-2; V gene: TRBV12-5; CDR3 protein: CASGNRDSRPSGELFF
J gene: TRBJ2-7; V gene: TRBV14; CDR3 protein: CASSQDRQGNEQYF
J gene: TRBJ2-1; V gene: TRBV14; CDR3 protein: CASRGPGTPGEQFF
J gene: TRBJ2-7; V gene: TRBV2; CDR3 protein: CASLADYYEQYF
J gene: TRBJ1-2; V gene: TRBV12-3/TRBV12-4; CDR3 protein: CASSPPNHNYGYTF
J gene: TRBJ2-1; V gene: TRBV9; CDR3 protein: CASSVASSGSHNEQFF
J gene: TRBJ1-2; V gene: TRBV7-3; CDR3 protein: CASSLTGTYGYTF
J gene: TRBJ1-5; V gene: TRBV5-6; CDR3 protein: CASSLGRGNQPQHF
J gene: TRBJ2-7; V gene: TRBV19; CDR3 protein: CASSPALAETYEQYF
J gene: TRBJ2-2; V gene: TRBV6-5; CDR3 protein: CASSYSAENTGELFF
J gene: TRBJ2-1; V gene: TRBV7-9; CDR3 protein: CASSSPGLPGQFF
J gene: TRBJ2-7; V gene: TRBV20-1; CDR3 protein: CSARTRTASYEQYF
J gene: TRBJ1-1; V gene: TRBV29-1; CDR3 protein: CSVIIMNTEAFF
J gene: TRBJ1-5; V gene: TRBV5-6; CDR3 protein: CASSSLGTGTFQPQHF
J gene: TRBJ2-1; V gene: TRBV12-3/TRBV12-4; CDR3 protein: CASSYRDSPGNEQFF
J gene: TRBJ2-1; V gene: TRBV5-1; CDR3 protein: CASRLVGEGLDEQFF
J gene: TRBJ2-1; V gene: TRBV6-2/TRBV6-3; CDR3 protein: CASSYGSGSYNEQFF
J gene: TRBJ2-2; V gene: TRBV24-1; CDR3 protein: CATQRETGELFF
J gene: TRBJ2-5; V gene: TRBV7-7; CDR3 protein: CASSLELAGVETQYF
J gene: TRBJ1-1; V gene: TRBV29-1; CDR3 protein: CSVEGRDRGTNTEAFF
J gene: TRBJ2-1; V gene: TRBV7-2; CDR3 protein: CASRPRTGGENEQFF
J gene: TRBJ2-5; V gene: TRBV27; CDR3 protein: CASSSLPGTGQETQYF
J gene: TRBJ1-4; V gene: TRBV6-6; CDR3 protein: CASRESPRHEKLFF
J gene: TRBJ1-2; V gene: TRBV20-1; CDR3 protein: CSAIHPGVYGYTF
J gene: TRBJ2-3; V gene: TRBV27; CDR3 protein: CASSLVRGPPTDTQYF
J gene: TRBJ2-1; V gene: TRBV24-1; CDR3 protein: CATSDFSGSGNEQFF
J gene: TRBJ1-1; V gene: TRBV2; CDR3 protein: CASRQGFMNTEAFF
J gene: TRBJ2-2; V gene: TRBV4-1; CDR3 protein: CASSHLAGGGTGELFF
J gene: TRBJ2-5; V gene: TRBV27; CDR3 protein: CASTSTGGKTQYF
J gene: TRBJ2-1; V gene: TRBV7-9; CDR3 protein: CASSFPTSGRRGWNEQFF
J gene: TRBJ1-1; V gene: TRBV4-1; CDR3 protein: CASSPHRGLTEAFF